This T cell receptor (beta chain) was sequenced for a study of blood T cell repertoires in COVID-19. The CDR3 runs 20 residues. Germline assignment: CDR1 SGHTA and CDR2 FQGTGA. Trimming took 5 bases from V and 4 from J; bases not matched to a gene: 16. Only in-frame clones appear in the TCRdb table, and some are missing; sequencing was by immunoSEQ multiplex PCR. The sample yields a few hundred thousand clones, 80% to 90% seen once. This clonotype was obtained from a woman aged 45-60 years who had recovered from COVID-19. Sample: peripheral blood. The chain joins TRBV7-3 to TRBJ2-3; 15 nucleotides match TRBD2. This CDR3 is CASSPGLAGGPRGTPDTQYF. The CDR3 nucleotides are TGTGCCAGCAGCCCCGGACTAGCGGGAGGGCCACGTGGTACCCCAGATACGCAGTATTTT.